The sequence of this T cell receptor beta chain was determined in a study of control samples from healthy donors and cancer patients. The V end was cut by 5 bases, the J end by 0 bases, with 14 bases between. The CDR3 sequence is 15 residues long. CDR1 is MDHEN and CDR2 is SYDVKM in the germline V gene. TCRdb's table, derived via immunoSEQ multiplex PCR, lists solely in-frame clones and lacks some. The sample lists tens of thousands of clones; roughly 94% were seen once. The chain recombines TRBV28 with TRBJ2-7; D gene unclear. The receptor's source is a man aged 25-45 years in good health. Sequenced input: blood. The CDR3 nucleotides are TGTGCCAGCAGTCCCCCCGAGGCGAGCTCCTACGAGCAGTACTTC. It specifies CASSPPEASSYEQYF.